The TCR beta chain described here comes from a study of vaccination effects on CD4 cells after COVID-19. Study at large: It was a median of 72 days after the second dose that post-vaccine samples were obtained.

In the case of this clone: Its antigen is unknown.

The CDR3 runs 18 residues. V shed 4 bases and J 2 bases; nucleotides not matched to a gene: 12. In germline, CDR1 is LGHDT, CDR2 YNNKEL (reference sequence). Assay: immunoSEQ multiplex PCR; the TCRdb copy retains only in-frame clones and omits some. This sample carries tens of thousands of clones, roughly three quarters of them seen once, and the ten largest clones take around 0.95%. Before sequencing took place, the ViraFEST assay used viral peptide pools to expand antigen-specific CD4+ T cells. Investigators separated out CD4+ T cells once more than nine days of culture had passed. Two-dose vaccination with either BNT162b2 or mRNA-1273 was given to the participants. Every well got a few million PBMC, which were grown with about 10 IU/ml IL-2 and about 9.2 ug/ml peptides.

The chain couples TRBV3-1 (or the pseudogene TRBV3-2) to TRBJ2-4; the match to TRBD1 covers 9 bases. This TCR came from a human donor who received a COVID-19 vaccine. Sequencing was performed on CD4+ T cells from PBMCs cultured with HCoV-OC43 spike peptides, taken after COVID-19 vaccination. Described subset: HCoV-OC43 spike overlapping peptide pool stimulation. The CDR3 DNA reads as TGTGCCAGCAGCCTCCCAAAGGGGACAGGGCGAACCAAAAACATTCAGTACTTC. Its protein product is CASSLPKGTGRTKNIQYF.